This is a list of T cell receptor beta chains from one sample in a study of blood T cell repertoires in COVID-19. Produced via immunoSEQ multiplex PCR; TCRdb's table is partial and in-frame only. In the table there are a few thousand clones, over 80% of which are singletons. Material for sequencing was peripheral blood. The receptors were sampled from a man in his fifties or sixties with active COVID-19. Each CDR3 is given with its conserved first and last residue. Each record gives: J gene, CDR3 length, D gene, clone size, V gene, CDR3 DNA, CDR3 protein. A D gene is named only where the DNA matches it firmly. Clone sizes are given selectively: once, few, many, or a class where the clone is expanded.

>TRBJ2-1|14|TRBD2|once|TRBV7-2
TGTGCCAGCAGCCCCGGACTAGCGGGAGGGCAGTTATTCTTC
CASSPGLAGGQLFF
>TRBJ1-5|15|NA|NA|TRBV2
TGTGCCAGCAGTAATTCGCTGCTAAGCAATCAGCCCCAGCATTTT
CASSNSLLSNQPQHF
>TRBJ2-5|14|NA|few|TRBV5-1
TGCGCCAGCAGCTGGGCAGGGGCCCAAGAGACCCAGTACTTC
CASSWAGAQETQYF
>TRBJ2-3|14|NA|NA|TRBV19
TGTGCCAGTAGTATAGGACAGGGCACAGATACGCAGTATTTT
CASSIGQGTDTQYF
>TRBJ2-1|19|TRBD2|NA|TRBV4-1
TGCGCCAGCAGCCATCACCTAGCGGGAGGGCCCGGTTCCTACAATGAGCAGTTCTTC
CASSHHLAGGPGSYNEQFF
>TRBJ2-1|18|TRBD2|NA|TRBV9
TGTGCCAGCAGCGTAGGAGGCGGGAGTAGTGTAGGCTACAATGAGCAGTTCTTC
CASSVGGGSSVGYNEQFF
>TRBJ2-1|13|NA|NA|TRBV7-2
TGTGCCACAAACAGGGATCCGGGCAATGAGCAGTTCTTC
CATNRDPGNEQFF
>TRBJ2-1|17|TRBD2|NA|TRBV5-4
TGTGCCAGCAGCTGGGGGGGACTAGCGGGAGAAGACCATGAGCAGTTCTTC
CASSWGGLAGEDHEQFF
>TRBJ2-7|14|TRBD1|NA|TRBV6-6
TGTGCCAGCGGCGTCTCGAGGGACAGCTACGAGCAGTACTTC
CASGVSRDSYEQYF
>TRBJ1-5|14|NA|NA|TRBV12-1
TGTGCCAGCAGCTTTGTAAATAGCAATCAGCCCCAGCATTTT
CASSFVNSNQPQHF
>TRBJ2-3|15|NA|few|TRBV14
TGTGCCAGCAGCCAAGTCGGTCTGGGCACAGATACGCAGTATTTT
CASSQVGLGTDTQYF
>TRBJ2-7|13|TRBD1|NA|TRBV19
TGTGCCAGTAGTCCTAGACAGGGGTACGAGCAGTACTTC
CASSPRQGYEQYF
>TRBJ1-2|14|NA|once|TRBV5-1
TGCGCCAGCAGCTTATCACAGGGAAGCTATGGCTACACCTTC
CASSLSQGSYGYTF
>TRBJ2-2|16|TRBD2|NA|TRBV2
TGTGCCAGCAGCGACGGACTAGCGGGAGGAACCGGGGAGCTGTTTTTT
CASSDGLAGGTGELFF
>TRBJ2-7|14|NA|once|TRBV28
TGTGCCAGCAGCTCGCCAGGGAAGTTCCACGAGCAGTACTTC
CASSSPGKFHEQYF
>TRBJ2-1|16|TRBD1|NA|TRBV24-1
TGTGCCACCAGTGACCCCGGGACAGGGACCTACAATGAGCAGTTCTTC
CATSDPGTGTYNEQFF
>TRBJ2-7|14|NA|NA|TRBV27
TGTGCCAGCAGTTTTTTGGACAGAGCCTACGAGCAGTACTTC
CASSFLDRAYEQYF
>TRBJ2-1|15|NA|NA|TRBV7-9
TGTGCCAGCAACCCAAAACGGGGGGCCTCCAATGAGCAGTTCTTC
CASNPKRGASNEQFF
>TRBJ2-5|15|NA|NA|TRBV6-6
TGTGCCAGCAGTTCGACGACTGGGGGGAAAGAGACCCAGTACTTC
CASSSTTGGKETQYF
>TRBJ2-1|15|TRBD2|NA|TRBV29-1
TGCAGCGTTGGAGGTCGGGGGAGGGCCTACAATGAGCAGTTCTTC
CSVGGRGRAYNEQFF
>TRBJ1-3|15|NA|NA|TRBV5-6
TGTGCCAGCAGCTTGCCCACAGGCGGTGGAAACACCATATATTTT
CASSLPTGGGNTIYF
>TRBJ2-7|15|TRBD1|NA|TRBV27
TGTGCCAGCAGTTTAGGCAGGGGGCTCTCCTACGAGCAGTACTTC
CASSLGRGLSYEQYF
>TRBJ1-5|17|TRBD1|NA|TRBV9
TGTGCCAGCAGCATGCCGGGACAGGGGGCGATGAATCAGCCCCAGCATTTT
CASSMPGQGAMNQPQHF
>TRBJ1-5|13|NA|NA|TRBV19
TGTGCCAGTAGTATAGATCAGGAGGGACGAGAGCATTTT
CASSIDQEGREHF
>TRBJ2-7|15|TRBD1|NA|TRBV28
TGTGCCAGCGGGATCAGGGACAGGGGGTTCTACGAGCAGTACTTC
CASGIRDRGFYEQYF
>TRBJ2-7|16|TRBD2|NA|TRBV5-1
TGCGCCAGCAGCTCGGGACTAGCGGGAGGGCCCTACGAGCAGTACTTC
CASSSGLAGGPYEQYF
>TRBJ2-6|15|NA|few|TRBV27
TGTGCCAGCAGTTTACAGGGGACAGGGGCCAACGTCCTGACTTTC
CASSLQGTGANVLTF
>TRBJ2-5|15|TRBD1|NA|TRBV5-1
TGCGCCAGCAGCTTGATCGGACAGGGCCAAGAGACCCAGTACTTC
CASSLIGQGQETQYF
>TRBJ2-3|15|TRBD2|few|TRBV20-1
TGCAGTTCCAGTGACCAAGCGGGAGCCACAGATACGCAGTATTTT
CSSSDQAGATDTQYF
>TRBJ2-3|12|NA|NA|TRBV6-2/TRBV6-3
TGTGCCAGCAGTTACCCGACAGATACGCAGTATTTT
CASSYPTDTQYF
>TRBJ2-4|16|NA|NA|TRBV5-4
TGTGCCAGCAGCCCGGACGGAGGCCTTCGATCTAACATTCAGTACTTC
CASSPDGGLRSNIQYF
>TRBJ2-5|15|NA|NA|TRBV7-7
TGTGCCAGCAGCCCCGACGGCGGGAAACAAGAGACCCAGTACTTC
CASSPDGGKQETQYF
>TRBJ1-6|17|NA|NA|TRBV11-2
TGTGCCAGCACCCCTCGACAGTCGGCTGTGGCGCATTCACCCCTCCACTTT
CASTPRQSAVAHSPLHF
>TRBJ1-4|16|TRBD1|NA|TRBV6-5
TGTGCCAGCAGTTGGGGTCGCTTGACAGGGAATGAAAAACTGTTTTTT
CASSWGRLTGNEKLFF
>TRBJ2-3|16|NA|NA|TRBV11-2
TGTGCCAGCAGCTTCTTGTCCGCGGGAAGCACAGATACGCAGTATTTT
CASSFLSAGSTDTQYF
>TRBJ2-7|14|TRBD1|NA|TRBV4-1
TGCGCCAGCAGCCCCGGGGACAGTTCTTACGAGCAGTACTTC
CASSPGDSSYEQYF
>TRBJ2-7|13|TRBD2|NA|TRBV3-1/TRBV3-2
TGTGCCAGCAGCCAAGGCAGGGGACTAGCGCAGTACTTC
CASSQGRGLAQYF
>TRBJ1-5|16|NA|NA|TRBV19
TGTGCCAGTAGTCATCAGGGCAGACCACTAAATCAGCCCCAGCATTTT
CASSHQGRPLNQPQHF
>TRBJ2-7|14|TRBD1|NA|TRBV11-2
TGTGCCAGCAGCTTAGGGCAGGGGGCCTACGAGCAGTACTTC
CASSLGQGAYEQYF
>TRBJ2-2|13|TRBD1|NA|TRBV19
TGTGCCAGTAGAGACAGGGGCAACGGGGAGCTGTTTTTT
CASRDRGNGELFF
>TRBJ2-7|13|TRBD1|NA|TRBV6-5
TGTGCCAGCAGTTACGGACAGGGGGACGAGCAGTACTTC
CASSYGQGDEQYF
>TRBJ2-7|12|NA|NA|TRBV12-5
TGTGCTAGTGGTTCAGGGGAGACTGAGCAGTACTTC
CASGSGETEQYF
>TRBJ2-2|16|TRBD1|NA|TRBV14
TGTGCCAGCAGCCGTCAGACAGGGGCGAACACCGGGGAGCTGTTTTTT
CASSRQTGANTGELFF
>TRBJ2-3|16|TRBD2|NA|TRBV7-6
TGTGCCAGCAGCGGAAAACTAGCGGGAGTCCCAGATACGCAGTATTTT
CASSGKLAGVPDTQYF